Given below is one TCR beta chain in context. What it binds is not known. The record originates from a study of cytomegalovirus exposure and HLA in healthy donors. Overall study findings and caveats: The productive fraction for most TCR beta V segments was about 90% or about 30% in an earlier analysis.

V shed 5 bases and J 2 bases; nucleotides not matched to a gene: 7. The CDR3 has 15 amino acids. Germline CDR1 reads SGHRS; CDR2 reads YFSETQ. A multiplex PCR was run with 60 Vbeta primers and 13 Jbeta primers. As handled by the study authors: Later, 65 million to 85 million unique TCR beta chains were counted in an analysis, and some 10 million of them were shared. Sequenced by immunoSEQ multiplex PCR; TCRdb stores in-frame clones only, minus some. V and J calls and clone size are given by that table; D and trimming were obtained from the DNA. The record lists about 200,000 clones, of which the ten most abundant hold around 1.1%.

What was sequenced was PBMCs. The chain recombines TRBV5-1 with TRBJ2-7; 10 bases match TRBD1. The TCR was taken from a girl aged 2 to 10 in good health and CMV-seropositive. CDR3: CASRQTGTGAYEQYF. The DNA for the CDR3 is TGCGCCAGCAGGCAGACCGGGACAGGGGCCTACGAGCAGTACTTC.